The 14 T cell receptor beta chains below were found in one sample sequenced in a study of blood T cell repertoires in COVID-19. Repertoires were generated with immunoSEQ multiplex PCR, while TCRdb's copy carries only in-frame clones and drops some. Of approximately 100,000 clones in the sample, roughly 89% were seen once. Sequenced material: peripheral blood. These receptors all stem from a human donor in a cohort sampled during active COVID-19.

The chain employs TRBV9 and TRBJ2-1; D is perhaps TRBD2 (6 bases). The CDR3 is made up of 15 amino acids. The germline V gene has CDR1 SGDLS and CDR2 YYNGEE. V lost 0 bases and J 6 bases, leaving 13 bases between the germline ends. In nucleotides, the CDR3 is TGTGCCAGCAGCGTAGCCGGGGGTCTAGGCAATGAGCAGTTCTTC. Translation: CASSVAGGLGNEQFF.

The rearrangement uses TRBV29-1 and TRBJ2-7; TRBD1 is a possible D gene (6 bases). The CDR3 is made up of 16 amino acids. The V gene lost 4 bases and the J gene lost 0 bases, with 19 bases spanning the gap. Germline CDR1 SQVTM, CDR2 ANQGSEA. In DNA, the CDR3 is TGCAGCGTTGTCGAGTTCCAGGGCAGGGGCTCCTACGAGCAGTACTTC. Translating gives CSVVEFQGRGSYEQYF.

CDR3 nucleotide sequence: TGTGCCAGTATCGGACAGGGGAGGAACTATGGCTACACCTTC. Its protein product is CASIGQGRNYGYTF. The gene calls are TRBV19 and TRBJ1-2, with 9 bases aligning to TRBD1. The CDR3 sequence is 14 residues long. The V gene's germline CDR1 is LNHDA and CDR2 SQIVND (reference sequence). J gave up 2 bases and V 7 bases, and 5 bases lay outside the gene matches.

The chain combines TRBV20-1 with TRBJ2-2; D perhaps matches TRBD2 (6 bases). Germline V gene data show CDR1 as DFQATT and CDR2 as SNEGSKA (reference sequence). This CDR3 has 15 residues. The germline V and J ends were trimmed by 3 bases and 0 bases, with 11 bases remaining between them. This CDR3 reads CSASPGSTNTGELFF. CDR3 nucleotides: TGCAGTGCTAGTCCCGGGAGCACGAACACCGGGGAGCTGTTTTTT.

The chain has TRBV7-2 and TRBJ2-3; D may be TRBD2 (7 bases). The CDR3 is made up of 14 amino acids. In germline, CDR1 is SGHTA, CDR2 FQGNSA. The ends were cut back, 1 base at V and 5 bases at J, with 10 bases in the middle. Here the CDR3 reads CASSLVGGGDTQYF. Here the CDR3 DNA reads TGTGCCAGCAGCTTAGTAGGGGGGGGAGATACGCAGTATTTT.

The chain couples TRBV2 to TRBJ2-7, with TRBD1 matching 8 bases. V gave up 8 bases and J gave up 3 bases; unmatched junction bases: 6. In germline, CDR1 is SNHLY, CDR2 FYNNEI. The CDR3 length is 13 residues. This chain's CDR3 is CASGGQASYEQYF. CDR3 in DNA: TGTGCCAGCGGGGGACAGGCAAGCTACGAGCAGTACTTC.

CDR3 protein: CASSPKGQNQPQHF. DNA of the CDR3: TGTGCCAGCTCACCGAAAGGACAGAATCAGCCCCAGCATTTT. The chain couples TRBV18 to TRBJ1-5; TRBD1 might be the D (6 bases). Trimming removed 3 bases from V and 4 bases from J, with 10 bases in between. The CDR3 covers 14 residues. CDR1 is KGHSH and CDR2 is LQKENI in the germline V gene.

V and J are TRBV4-2 and TRBJ1-2, with 7 positions matching TRBD1. Germline V gene lookup returns CDR1 LGHNA and CDR2 YNFKEQ. Trimming cost V 0 bases and J 2 bases; bases outside gene matches: 0. The CDR3 is made up of 14 amino acids. Here the CDR3 reads CASSQETGNYGYTF. CDR3 bases: TGTGCCAGCAGCCAAGAGACAGGGAACTATGGCTACACCTTC.

The chain employs TRBV15 and TRBJ1-1, with D unclear. V dropped 3 bases and J dropped 1 base, with 9 bases sitting between them. The CDR3 runs 14 residues. Germline V CDR1 and CDR2: LNHNV, YYDKDF (reference sequence). In nucleotides, the CDR3 is TGTGCCACCAGCAGTGAATGGAGGAACACTGAAGCTTTCTTT. Encoded protein: CATSSEWRNTEAFF.

This clone occurred once. J is TRBJ1-5 and V is TRBV7-2, with 7 bases lining up with TRBD1. V was clipped by 5 bases and J by 5 bases; unmatched bases: 3. The CDR3 sequence is 13 residues long. Germline V gene lookup returns CDR1 SGHTA and CDR2 FQGNSA. The CDR3 bases are TGTGCCAGCAGCCCAACAGGGGATCAGCCCCAGCATTTT. Translating gives CASSPTGDQPQHF.

The genes are TRBV2 and TRBJ1-5; 11 nucleotides line up with TRBD1. The CDR3 has 17 residues. The V and J ends lost 5 bases and 2 bases, in that order; junction bases with no gene match: 8. Germline loops: CDR1 SNHLY, CDR2 FYNNEI. The CDR3 nucleotides are TGTGCCAGCAGTTCCGGGACAGGGGGTAACGGCAATCAGCCCCAGCATTTT. It specifies CASSSGTGGNGNQPQHF. Full variable domain (outside the CDR3, taken from reference TRBV2 and TRBJ1-5): EPEVTQTPSHQVTQMGQEVILRCVPISNHLYFYWYRQILGQKVEFLVSFYNNEISEKSEIFDDQFSVERPDGSNFTLKIRSTKLEDSAMYFCASSSGTGGNGNQPQHFGDGTRLSIL.

V usage is TRBV18 and J usage is TRBJ2-3; D is uncertain. Trimming shortened V by 1 base and J by 0 bases, and 11 bases separated the two germline ends. CDR1 and CDR2 from the germline V gene are KGHSH and LQKENI. The CDR3 has 16 amino acids. The CDR3 here is CASSPRVSSSTDTQYF. CDR3 coding DNA: TGTGCCAGCTCACCACGCGTCTCTTCTAGCACAGATACGCAGTATTTT.

This clone was counted a single time. The rearrangement links TRBV7-8 to TRBJ1-4; D unclear. The CDR3 spans 16 residues. Trimming took 5 bases from V and 7 from J, leaving 20 bases between them. In germline, CDR1 is SGHVS, CDR2 FQNEAQ. The CDR3 bases are TGTGCCAGCAGCCCTAAGCGAGGCGTTCGGCGTGAAAAACTGTTTTTT. Protein product: CASSPKRGVRREKLFF.

This sequence joins TRBV4-1 and TRBJ1-6; D unclear. Per germline, CDR1 MGHRA and CDR2 YSYEKL. Trimming removed 2 bases at V and 11 bases at J, with 13 bases between. The CDR3 contains 14 residues. CDR3 protein: CASSQLGEIPPLHF. The CDR3 DNA is TGCGCCAGCAGCCAACTCGGGGAAATACCACCCCTCCACTTT.